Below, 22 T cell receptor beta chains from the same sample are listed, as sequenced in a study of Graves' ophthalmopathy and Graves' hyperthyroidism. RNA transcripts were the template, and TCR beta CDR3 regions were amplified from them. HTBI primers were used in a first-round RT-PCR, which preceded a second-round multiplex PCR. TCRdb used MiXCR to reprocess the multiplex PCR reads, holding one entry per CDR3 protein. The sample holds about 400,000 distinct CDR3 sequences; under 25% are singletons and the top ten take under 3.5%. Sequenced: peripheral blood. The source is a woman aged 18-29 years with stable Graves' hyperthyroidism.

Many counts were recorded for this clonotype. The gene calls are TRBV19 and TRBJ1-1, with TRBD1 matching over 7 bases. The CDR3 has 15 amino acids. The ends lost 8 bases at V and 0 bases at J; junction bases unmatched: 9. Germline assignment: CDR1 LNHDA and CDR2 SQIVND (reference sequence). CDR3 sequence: CASATGPLMNTEAFF. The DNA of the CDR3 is TGTGCCAGTGCGACAGGGCCCCTCATGAACACTGAAGCTTTCTTT.

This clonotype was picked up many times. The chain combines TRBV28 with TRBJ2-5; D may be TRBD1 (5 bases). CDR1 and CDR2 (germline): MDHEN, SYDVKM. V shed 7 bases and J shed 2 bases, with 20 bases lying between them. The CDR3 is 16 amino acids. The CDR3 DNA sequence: TGTGCCAGCATTGCCCAGGGAACAGAGCATCAAGAGACCCAGTACTTC. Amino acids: CASIAQGTEHQETQYF. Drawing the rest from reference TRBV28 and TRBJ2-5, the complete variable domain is DVKVTQSSRYLVKRTGEKVFLECVQDMDHENMFWYRQDPGLGLRLIYFSYDVKMKEKGDIPEGYSVSREKKERFSLILESASTNQTSMYLCASIAQGTEHQETQYFGPGTRLLVL.

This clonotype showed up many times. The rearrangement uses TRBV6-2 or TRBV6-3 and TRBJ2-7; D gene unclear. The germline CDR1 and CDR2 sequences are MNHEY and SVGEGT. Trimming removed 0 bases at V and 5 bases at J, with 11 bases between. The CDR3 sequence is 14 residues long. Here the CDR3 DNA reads TGTGCCAGCAGTTACTCGTACGCCAGCAACGAGCAGTACTTC. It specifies CASSYSYASNEQYF.

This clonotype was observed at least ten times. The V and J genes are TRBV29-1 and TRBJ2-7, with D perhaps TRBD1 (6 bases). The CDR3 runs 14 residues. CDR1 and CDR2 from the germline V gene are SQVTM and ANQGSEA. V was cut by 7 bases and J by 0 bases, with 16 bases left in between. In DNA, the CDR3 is TGCAGCGCACAACAGGGATCCCGCTCCTACGAGCAGTACTTC. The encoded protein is CSAQQGSRSYEQYF.

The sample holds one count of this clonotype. The CDR3 here is CASTRGLETQYF. In nucleotides, the CDR3 is TGTGCCAGCACCAGGGGGTTGGAGACCCAGTACTTC. The chain couples TRBV12-3 or TRBV12-4 to TRBJ2-5, with TRBD1 identical over 7 bases. The CDR3 is 12 residues long. With 7 bases clipped from V and 5 bases from J, the junction kept 4 bases outside the gene matches.

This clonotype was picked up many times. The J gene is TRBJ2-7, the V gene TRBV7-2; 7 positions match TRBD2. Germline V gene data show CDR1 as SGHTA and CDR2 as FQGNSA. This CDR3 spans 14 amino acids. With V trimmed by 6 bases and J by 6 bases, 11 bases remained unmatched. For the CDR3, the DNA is TGTGCCAGCAGTCGGTGGGAGGGCGTTAGCGAGCAGTACTTC. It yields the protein CASSRWEGVSEQYF.

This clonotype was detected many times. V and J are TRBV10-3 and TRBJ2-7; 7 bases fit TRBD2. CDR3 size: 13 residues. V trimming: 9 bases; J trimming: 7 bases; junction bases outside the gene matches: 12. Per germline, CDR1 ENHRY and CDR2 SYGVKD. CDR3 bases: TGTGCCATATGGGATCCAGCGGGGAGGGAGCAGTACTTC. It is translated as CAIWDPAGREQYF.

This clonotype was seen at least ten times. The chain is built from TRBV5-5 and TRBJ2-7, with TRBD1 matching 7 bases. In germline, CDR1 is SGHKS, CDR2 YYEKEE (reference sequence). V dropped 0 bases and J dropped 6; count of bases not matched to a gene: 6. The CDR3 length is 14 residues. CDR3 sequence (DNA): TGTGCCAGCAGCTTGGAAGGGGGCCCCCTCGAGCAGTACTTC. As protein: CASSLEGGPLEQYF.

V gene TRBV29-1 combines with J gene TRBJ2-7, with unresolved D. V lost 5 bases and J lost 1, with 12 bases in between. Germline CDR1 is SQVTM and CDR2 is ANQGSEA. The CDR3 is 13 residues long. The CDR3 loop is CSVRTRLSYEQYF. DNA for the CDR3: TGCAGCGTTCGGACCAGGTTATCCTACGAGCAGTACTTC.

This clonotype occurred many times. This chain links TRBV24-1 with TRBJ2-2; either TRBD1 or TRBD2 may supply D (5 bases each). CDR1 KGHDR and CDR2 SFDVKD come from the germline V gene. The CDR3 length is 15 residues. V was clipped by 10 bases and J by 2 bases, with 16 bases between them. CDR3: CATQSGTINTGELFF. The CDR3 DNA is TGTGCCACGCAGTCCGGGACGATTAACACCGGGGAGCTGTTTTTT.

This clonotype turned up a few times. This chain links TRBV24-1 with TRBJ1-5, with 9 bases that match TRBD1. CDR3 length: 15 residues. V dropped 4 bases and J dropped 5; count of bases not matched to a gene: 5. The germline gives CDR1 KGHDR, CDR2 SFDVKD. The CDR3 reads CATSESTGGYQPQHF. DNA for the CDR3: TGTGCCACCAGTGAATCCACAGGGGGCTATCAGCCCCAGCATTTT.

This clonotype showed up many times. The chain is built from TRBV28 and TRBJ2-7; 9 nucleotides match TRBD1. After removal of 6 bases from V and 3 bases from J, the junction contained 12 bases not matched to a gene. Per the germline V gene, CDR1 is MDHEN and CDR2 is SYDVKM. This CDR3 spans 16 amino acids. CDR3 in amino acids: CASSSPGQGSIYEQYF. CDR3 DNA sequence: TGTGCCAGCAGCTCCCCGGGACAGGGTTCTATCTACGAGCAGTACTTC.

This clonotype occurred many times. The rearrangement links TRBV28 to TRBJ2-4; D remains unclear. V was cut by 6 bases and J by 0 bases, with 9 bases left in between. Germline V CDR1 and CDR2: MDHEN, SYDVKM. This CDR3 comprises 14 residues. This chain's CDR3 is CASRMSRAKNIQYF. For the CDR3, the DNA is TGTGCCAGCAGAATGAGTCGAGCCAAAAACATTCAGTACTTC.

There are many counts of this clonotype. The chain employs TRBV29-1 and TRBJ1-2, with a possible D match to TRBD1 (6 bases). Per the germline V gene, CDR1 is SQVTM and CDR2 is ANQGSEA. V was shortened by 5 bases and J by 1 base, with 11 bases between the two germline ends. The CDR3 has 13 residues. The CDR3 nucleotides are TGCAGCGTTCAGGGGAAGGGTAACTATGGCTACACCTTC. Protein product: CSVQGKGNYGYTF.

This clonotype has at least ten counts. The CDR3 nucleotides are TGTGCCAGCACCTATGGAAACACCATATATTTT. Encoded protein: CASTYGNTIYF. The chain uses TRBV28 and TRBJ1-3; D not certain. The V gene lost 7 bases and the J gene lost 3 bases, with 4 bases spanning the gap. CDR1 and CDR2 from the germline V gene are MDHEN and SYDVKM. CDR3 size: 11 residues.

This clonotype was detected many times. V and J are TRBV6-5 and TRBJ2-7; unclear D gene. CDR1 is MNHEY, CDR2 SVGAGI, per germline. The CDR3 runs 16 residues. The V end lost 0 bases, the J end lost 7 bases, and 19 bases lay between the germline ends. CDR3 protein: CASSYSGPPRRGEQYF. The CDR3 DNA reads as TGTGCCAGCAGTTACTCAGGCCCGCCGCGGCGTGGGGAGCAGTACTTC.

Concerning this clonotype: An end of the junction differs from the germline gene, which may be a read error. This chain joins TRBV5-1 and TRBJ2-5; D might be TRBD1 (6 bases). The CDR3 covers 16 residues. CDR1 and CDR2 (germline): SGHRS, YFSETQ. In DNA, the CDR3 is TGCGCCAGCAGCTTGAGTCACAGGGACCTCCAAGAAACCCAGTACTTC. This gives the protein CASSLSHRDLQETQYF.

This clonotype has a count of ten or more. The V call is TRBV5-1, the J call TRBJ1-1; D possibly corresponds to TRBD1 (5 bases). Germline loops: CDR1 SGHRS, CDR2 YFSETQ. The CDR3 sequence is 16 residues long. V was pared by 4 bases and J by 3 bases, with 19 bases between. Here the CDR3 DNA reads TGCGCCAGCAGCAGGGACGGGTTCGGGCGGGACACTGAAGCTTTCTTT. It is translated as CASSRDGFGRDTEAFF. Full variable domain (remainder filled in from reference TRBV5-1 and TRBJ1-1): KAGVTQTPRYLIKTRGQQVTLSCSPISGHRSVSWYQQTPGQGLQFLFEYFSETQRNKGNFPGRFSGRQFSNSRSEMNVSTLELGDSALYLCASSRDGFGRDTEAFFGQGTRLTVV.

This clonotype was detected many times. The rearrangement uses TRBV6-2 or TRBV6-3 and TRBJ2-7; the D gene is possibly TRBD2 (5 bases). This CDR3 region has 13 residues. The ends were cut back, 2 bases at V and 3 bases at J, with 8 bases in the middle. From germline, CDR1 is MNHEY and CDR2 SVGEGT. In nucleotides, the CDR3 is TGTGCCAGCAGTTACCGGGGTTTCTACGAGCAGTACTTC. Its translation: CASSYRGFYEQYF.

The CDR3 DNA follows: TGTGCCAGCAGACAATCGGGAGGGGTTTTGAACACTGAAGCTTTCTTT. Protein sequence: CASRQSGGVLNTEAFF. This chain links TRBV28 with TRBJ1-1; a possible D gene is TRBD1 (5 bases). Trimming cost V 6 bases and J 0 bases, with 17 bases left between them. This CDR3 region has 16 residues. Germline CDR1 MDHEN, CDR2 SYDVKM.

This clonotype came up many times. Here the CDR3 reads CASSFKAGVPYEQYF. CDR3 nucleotide sequence: TGTGCCAGCAGCTTTAAAGCGGGAGTTCCCTACGAGCAGTACTTC. V and J are TRBV7-2 and TRBJ2-7; 8 bases map to TRBD2. The junction had 6 bases not matched to a gene; V was cut back by 3 bases and J by 2 bases. The V gene's germline CDR1 is SGHTA and CDR2 FQGNSA. The CDR3 runs to 15 residues. Using reference TRBV7-2 and TRBJ2-7 for the parts outside the CDR3, the full variable domain is GAGVSQSPSNKVTEKGKDVELRCDPISGHTALYWYRQSLGQGLEFLIYFQGNSAPDKSGLPSDRFSAERTGGSVSTLTIQRTQQEDSAVYLCASSFKAGVPYEQYFGPGTRLTVT.

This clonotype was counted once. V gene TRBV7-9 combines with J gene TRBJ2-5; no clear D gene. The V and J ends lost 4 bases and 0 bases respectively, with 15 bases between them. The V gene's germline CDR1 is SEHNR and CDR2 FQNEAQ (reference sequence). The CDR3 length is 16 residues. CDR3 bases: TGTGCCAGCAGCTCCCTTACAGTTGGAAACCAAGAGACCCAGTACTTC. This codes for CASSSLTVGNQETQYF. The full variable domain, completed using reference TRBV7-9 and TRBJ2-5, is DTGVSQNPRHKITKRGQNVTFRCDPISEHNRLYWYRQTLGQGPEFLTYFQNEAQLEKSRLLSDRFSAERPKGSFSTLEIQRTEQGDSAMYLCASSSLTVGNQETQYFGPGTRLLVL.